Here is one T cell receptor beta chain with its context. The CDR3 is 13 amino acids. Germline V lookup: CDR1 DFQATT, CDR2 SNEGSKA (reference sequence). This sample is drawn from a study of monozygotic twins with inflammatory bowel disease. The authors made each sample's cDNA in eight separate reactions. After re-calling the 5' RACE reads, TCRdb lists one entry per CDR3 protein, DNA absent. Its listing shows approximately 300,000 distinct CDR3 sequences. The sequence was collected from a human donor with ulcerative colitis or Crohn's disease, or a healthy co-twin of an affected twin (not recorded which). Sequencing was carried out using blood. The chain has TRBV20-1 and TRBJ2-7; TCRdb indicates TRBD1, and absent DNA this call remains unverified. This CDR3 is CSAMGQLIYEQYF.